The following is a T cell receptor (beta chain) sequence with its context. This CDR3 region has 14 residues. The germline V gene has CDR1 LNHDA and CDR2 SQIVND (reference sequence). Trimming took 6 bases from V and 8 from J; bases not matched to a gene: 9. The entry originates in a study of blood T cell repertoires in COVID-19. Study-wide context: Nucleic acid was either cDNA or gDNA, and it came from T cells, B-cell-depleted T cells, or PBMCs.

Original data processing: Amplifying reference gene primers gave estimates of nucleated cell counts. Sequencing used immunoSEQ multiplex PCR; TCRdb keeps in-frame clones, though not all of them. That table furnishes V, J and clone size, whereas the DNA furnished D and trimming. This sample has hundreds of thousands of clones, with almost 85% found just once. This rearrangement joins TRBV19 to TRBJ1-4, with 7 bases identical to TRBD1. Material: peripheral blood. The receptor's source is an elderly woman with acute or convalescent COVID-19. The CDR3 region is CASRYRGGVEKLFF. The CDR3 coding sequence is TGTGCCAGTAGGTACAGGGGAGGAGTCGAAAAACTGTTTTTT.